Described below is a single TCR beta chain sequence and its context. Its antigen is not yet known. Base qualities are not at hand, and no much larger clone is one base apart. Ophthalmopathy patients had moderately to severely active disease, with a Clinical Activity Score of 3 or more, a NOSPECS grade of 4 or more, and a disease duration of less than 3 months. Any patient with an uncontrolled infection, another autoimmune disease, pregnancy or lactation was excluded. Diagnoses relied on clinical symptoms, serum thyroxine and TRAb, thyroid ultrasound and orbital computed tomography. Ficoll-Paque density gradient centrifugation was used to isolate PBMCs from about 9 ml of fresh peripheral blood. Trizol reagent was used to extract total RNA, and RNA quality was then checked on an Agilent 2100 Bioanalyzer. The germline V gene sets CDR1 to SNHLY and CDR2 to FYNNEI. Taken from cysteine to phenylalanine, the CDR3 has 15 residues. Only CDR3 DNA is held: 45 bases, read in frame from base 1. Trimmed from V: 3 bases; trimmed from J: 6 bases; junction bases lacking a gene match: 7.

The TCR beta CDR3 regions were amplified from RNA transcripts. The first round of RT-PCR for the TCR CDR3 was performed with the HTBI primer set and the Qiagen OneStep RT-PCR kit. Libraries were constructed in a second round of multiplex PCR, after which size selection and purification were carried out. Libraries were sequenced paired-end with 100 bp reads on an Illumina HiSeq2000. Per the authors' processing: SOAPnuke was used to process the raw data, removing reads that contained adapters or uncalled bases, had a mean Phred below 15, or lacked an exact match to the constant primer or identifier. COPE v1.2.5 was used to merge the high-quality paired reads, and each unique nucleotide sequence was defined as a clonotype. Clonotypes were aligned to IMGT TRBV, TRBD and TRBJ reference segments using MiTCR v1.1. Analysis was restricted to V-J combinations with a frequency above 0.0001, which covered 99.2% of repertoires. The TCS score was defined as the ratio of F50 (clonal expansion) to E x V (chaos), calculated using BLOSUM62-based TCRdist between CDR3 peptides within each V-J. Welch's t-statistics and random forest reduced some 510 V-J features to under 15, which were used in a naive Bayes classifier (R e1071). Clones were called with MiXCR by TCRdb after fastp trimmed the public reads at Q25, and only in-frame beta chains were retained. For every CDR3 protein sequence, its rows merge into one entry that carries the most common genes and DNA. These V and J calls are TCRdb output, not the study's own analysis. Present in this sample are 300,000 to 450,000 distinct CDR3 sequences, under 20% of which were seen just once. 40% of the sample is taken by the ten largest.

This record comes from a study of T cells in Graves' hyperthyroidism and ophthalmopathy (dated by TCRdb to the late 2010s). Regarding the study in general: Peripheral blood was collected at initial diagnosis, before any treatment. According to the paper, TCR Vbeta CDR3 sequencing was carried out on around 140 peripheral blood samples, which came from approximately 41 ophthalmopathy, approximately 72 hyperthyroidism and about 17 progressor patients. After blood sampling, hyperthyroidism patients were treated with methimazole at a starting dose of 30 mg daily, and ophthalmopathy patients were treated with high-dose intravenous methylprednisolone. Whether ophthalmopathy could be predicted prospectively was tested in an independent validation cohort made up of 18 to 20 hyperthyroidism patients plus 17 patients who later progressed to ophthalmopathy. In several Graves' hyperthyroidism patients, the study also compared T-cell repertoires from thyroid tissue with T-cell repertoires from blood. To identify distinguishing TCR V-J signatures, a discovery cohort of about 100 patients was used, comprising 40 to 45 with Graves' ophthalmopathy and around 57 with stable Graves' hyperthyroidism. The 75 to 100 discovery patients were divided at random into training and test sets in a 7:3 ratio.

Points the paper makes about the study in general: Ophthalmopathy was separated from stable hyperthyroidism by a 13 V-J signature model, with over 85% sensitivity and 81% to 83% specificity obtained in cross-validation and 80%/75% obtained in testing. Sample size was not statistically predetermined, and blinding of investigators to group allocation was not performed. In validation, the model predicted progression to ophthalmopathy with about 71% sensitivity and roughly 75% specificity, a median of around 6.6 months before onset. Most expanded thyroid clonotypes (frequency above 0.001) were also found in blood, which suggests that blood repertoires may mirror thyroid immune responses.

This chain joins TRBV2 to TRBJ2-3, with 9 bases in between that match TRBD2. The TCR comes from a young man with Graves' ophthalmopathy. Sequenced material: blood. CDR3 loop: CASSEVAGGLDTQYF. The sequence in DNA is TGTGCCAGCAGTGAGGTGGCGGGGGGGCTCGATACGCAGTATTTT.